This T cell receptor (beta chain) was retrieved from a study of T cell repertoires in cytomegalovirus infection. TCRdb ran MiXCR on the reads and lists one entry per CDR3 protein. The sample has 750,000 to 950,000 distinct CDR3 sequences, about 28% seen once. In its sample, this clonotype was seen once. Its antigen remains unidentified. Trimming left V 3 bases short and J 2 bases short, with 13 bases between. The CDR3 loop spans 16 amino acids. The J gene is TRBJ2-2, the V gene TRBV12-3 or TRBV12-4, with a weak D call TRBD1 (6 bases). Material: cultured CD8+ T cells from PBMCs, obtained from culture after CMV antigen stimulation. This sequence originates from a human donor in good health (CMV status not recorded). Some clones in this sample may be carry-over from other donors' samples. This CDR3 reads CASSLTGRGNTGELFF. CDR3 coding DNA: TGTGCCAGCAGTTTGACAGGCAGGGGCAACACCGGGGAGCTGTTTTTT.